The TCR beta chain described here comes from a study of cytomegalovirus exposure and HLA in healthy donors. The study's findings and limits: When a later analysis was performed, an Asian-associated ancestry cluster reportedly had fewer N-insertions than the approximately 600-donor mean.

J lost 4 bases, V lost 5 bases, and 8 bases had no gene match. Germline V gene lookup returns CDR1 KGHSH and CDR2 LQKENI. The CDR3 loop spans 15 amino acids. Both 60 Vbeta primers and 13 Jbeta primers went into the PCR. Clones were sequenced by immunoSEQ multiplex PCR, and TCRdb holds only the in-frame ones, with some missing. The sample includes about 110,000 clones, around 80% of them seen just once. Comments on this clone: Its matching antigen is unknown.

The chain joins TRBV18 to TRBJ1-5, with 7 bases fitting TRBD1. The clonotype was recovered from a woman aged 18-29 years in good health and CMV-seropositive. Sequencing used PBMCs. This CDR3 is CASSMEQGDNQPQHF. CDR3 DNA sequence: TGTGCCAGCTCAATGGAGCAGGGGGATAATCAGCCCCAGCATTTT. Full variable domain (rest looked up from reference TRBV18 and TRBJ1-5): NAGVMQNPRHLVRRRGQEARLRCSPMKGHSHVYWYRQLPEEGLKFMVYLQKENIIDESGMPKERFSAEFPKEGPSILRIQQVVRGDSAAYFCASSMEQGDNQPQHFGDGTRLSIL.